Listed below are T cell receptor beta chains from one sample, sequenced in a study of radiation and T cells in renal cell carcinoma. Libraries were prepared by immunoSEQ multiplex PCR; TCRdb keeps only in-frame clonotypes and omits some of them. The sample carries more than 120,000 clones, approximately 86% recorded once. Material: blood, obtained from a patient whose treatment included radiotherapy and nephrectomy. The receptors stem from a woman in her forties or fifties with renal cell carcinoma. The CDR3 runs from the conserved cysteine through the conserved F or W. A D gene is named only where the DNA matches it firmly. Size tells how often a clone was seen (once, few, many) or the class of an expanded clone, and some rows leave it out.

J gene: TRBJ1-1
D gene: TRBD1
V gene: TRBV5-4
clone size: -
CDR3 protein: CASSLGTGYTEAFF
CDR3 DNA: TGTGCCAGCAGCCTAGGGACAGGATACACTGAAGCTTTCTTT

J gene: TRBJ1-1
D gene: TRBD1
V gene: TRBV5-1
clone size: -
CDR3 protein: CASTQTGVDTEAFF
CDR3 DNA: TGCGCCAGCACCCAGACAGGGGTGGACACTGAAGCTTTCTTT

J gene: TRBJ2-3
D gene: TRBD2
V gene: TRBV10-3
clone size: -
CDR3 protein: CAISKDRLAGGGDTQYF
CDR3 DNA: TGTGCCATCAGCAAGGATAGACTAGCGGGAGGGGGGGATACGCAGTATTTT

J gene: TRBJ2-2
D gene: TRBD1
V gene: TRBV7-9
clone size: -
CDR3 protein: CALRDRNTGELFF
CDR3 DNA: TGTGCGCTCCGGGACAGGAACACCGGGGAGCTGTTTTTT

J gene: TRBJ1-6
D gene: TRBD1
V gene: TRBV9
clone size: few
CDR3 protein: CASSEGQNSPLHF
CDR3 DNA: TGTGCCAGCAGCGAGGGACAGAATTCACCCCTCCACTTT

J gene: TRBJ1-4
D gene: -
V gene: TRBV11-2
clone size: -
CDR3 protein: CASSLSQGVLEKLFF
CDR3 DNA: TGTGCCAGCAGCTTGTCGCAGGGAGTTCTCGAAAAACTGTTTTTT

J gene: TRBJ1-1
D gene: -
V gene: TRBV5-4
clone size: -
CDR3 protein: CASSLDYVTATTEAFF
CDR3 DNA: TGTGCCAGCAGCCTGGACTACGTGACAGCAACCACTGAAGCTTTCTTT

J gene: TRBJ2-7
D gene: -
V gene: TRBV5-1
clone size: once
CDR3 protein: CASSFTQGSPYEQYF
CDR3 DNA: TGCGCCAGCAGCTTTACTCAGGGGAGCCCCTACGAGCAGTACTTC

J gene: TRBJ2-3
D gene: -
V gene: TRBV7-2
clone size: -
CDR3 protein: CASSVDTATDTQYF
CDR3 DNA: TGTGCCAGCAGCGTGGACACAGCCACAGATACGCAGTATTTT

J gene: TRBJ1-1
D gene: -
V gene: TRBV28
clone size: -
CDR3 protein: CASSPFVGTTEAFF
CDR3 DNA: TGTGCCAGCAGTCCCTTTGTGGGTACCACTGAAGCTTTCTTT

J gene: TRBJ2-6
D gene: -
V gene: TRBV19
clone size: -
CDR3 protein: CASKDLSGANVLTF
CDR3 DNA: TGTGCCAGTAAGGACTTATCTGGGGCCAACGTCCTGACTTTC

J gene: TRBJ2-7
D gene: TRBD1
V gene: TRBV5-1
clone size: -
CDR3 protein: CASSLSGQGRSGQYF
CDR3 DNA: TGCGCCAGCAGCTTATCGGGACAGGGGCGTTCCGGGCAGTACTTC

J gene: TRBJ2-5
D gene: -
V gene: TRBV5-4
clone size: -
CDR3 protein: CASSLGVIETQYF
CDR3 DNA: TGTGCCAGCAGCTTGGGGGTAATCGAGACCCAGTACTTC

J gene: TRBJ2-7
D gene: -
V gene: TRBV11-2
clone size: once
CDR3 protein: CASSVTYEQYF
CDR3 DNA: TGTGCCAGCAGCGTCACCTACGAGCAGTACTTC

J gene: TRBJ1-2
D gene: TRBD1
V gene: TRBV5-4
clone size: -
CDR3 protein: CASSWGTGGGYGYTF
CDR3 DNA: TGTGCCAGCAGCTGGGGGACAGGGGGCGGCTATGGCTACACCTTC

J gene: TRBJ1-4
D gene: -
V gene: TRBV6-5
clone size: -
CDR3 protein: CASQLTGNEKLFF
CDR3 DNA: TGTGCCAGCCAGTTAACAGGGAATGAAAAACTGTTTTTT

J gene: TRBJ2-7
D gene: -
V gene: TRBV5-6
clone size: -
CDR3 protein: CASSGGEQYF
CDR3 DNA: TGTGCCAGCAGCGGGGGCGAGCAGTACTTC

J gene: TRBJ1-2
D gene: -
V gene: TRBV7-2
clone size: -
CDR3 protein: CASSLSGSYGYTF
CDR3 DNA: TGTGCCAGCAGCTTATCAGGGTCCTATGGCTACACCTTC

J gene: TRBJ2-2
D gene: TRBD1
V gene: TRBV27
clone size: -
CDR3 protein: CASSPLDRGLTGELFF
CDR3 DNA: TGTGCCAGCAGTCCCCTGGACAGGGGGTTAACCGGGGAGCTGTTTTTT

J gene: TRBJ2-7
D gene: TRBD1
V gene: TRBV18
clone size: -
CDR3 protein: CASSPQTGSHEQYF
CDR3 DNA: TGTGCCAGCTCACCCCAGACAGGGTCCCACGAGCAGTACTTC

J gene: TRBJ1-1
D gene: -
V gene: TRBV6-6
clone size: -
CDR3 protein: CASSFGTISEAFF
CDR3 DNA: TGTGCCAGCAGCTTTGGGACAATTTCAGAAGCTTTCTTT

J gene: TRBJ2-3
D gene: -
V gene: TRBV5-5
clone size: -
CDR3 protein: CASSLEGRTDTQYF
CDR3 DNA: TGTGCCAGCAGCTTGGAAGGGCGGACAGATACGCAGTATTTT

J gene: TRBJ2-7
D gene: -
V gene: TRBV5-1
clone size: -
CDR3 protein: CASSLGLGIYEQYF
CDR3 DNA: TGCGCCAGCAGCTTGGGGTTGGGGATCTACGAGCAGTACTTC

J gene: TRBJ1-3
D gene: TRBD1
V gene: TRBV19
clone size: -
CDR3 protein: CASSRGRTGNTIYF
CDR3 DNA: TGTGCCAGTAGCAGGGGGAGGACTGGAAACACCATATATTTT

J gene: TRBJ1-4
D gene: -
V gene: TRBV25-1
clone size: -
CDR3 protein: CASSDSYRVNEKLFF
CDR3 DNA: TGTGCCAGCAGTGATTCGTACAGGGTGAATGAAAAACTGTTTTTT